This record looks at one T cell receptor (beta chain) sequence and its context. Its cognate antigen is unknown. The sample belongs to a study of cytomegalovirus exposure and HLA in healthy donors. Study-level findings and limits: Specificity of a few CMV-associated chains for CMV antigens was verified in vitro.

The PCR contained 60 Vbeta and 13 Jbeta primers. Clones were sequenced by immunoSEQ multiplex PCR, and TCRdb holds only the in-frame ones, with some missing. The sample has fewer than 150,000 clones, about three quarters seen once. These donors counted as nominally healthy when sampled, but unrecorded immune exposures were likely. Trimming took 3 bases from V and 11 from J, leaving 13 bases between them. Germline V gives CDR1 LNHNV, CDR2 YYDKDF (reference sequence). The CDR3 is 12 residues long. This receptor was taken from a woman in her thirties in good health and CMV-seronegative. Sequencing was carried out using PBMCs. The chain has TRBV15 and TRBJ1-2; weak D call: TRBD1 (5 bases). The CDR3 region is CATSSSPRGYTF. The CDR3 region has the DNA TGTGCCACCAGCAGTTCGCCCCGGGGGTACACCTTC.